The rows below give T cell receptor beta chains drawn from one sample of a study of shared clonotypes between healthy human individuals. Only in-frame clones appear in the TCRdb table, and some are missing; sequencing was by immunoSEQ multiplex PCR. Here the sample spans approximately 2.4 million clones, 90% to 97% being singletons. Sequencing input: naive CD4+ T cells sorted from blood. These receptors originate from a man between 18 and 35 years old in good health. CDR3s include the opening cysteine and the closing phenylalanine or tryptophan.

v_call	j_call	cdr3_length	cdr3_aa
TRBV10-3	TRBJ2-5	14	CATRGDGGRETQYF
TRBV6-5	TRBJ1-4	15	CASSYSGGGGEKLFF
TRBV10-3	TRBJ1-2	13	CAISAGNAYGYTF
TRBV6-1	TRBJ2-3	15	CASSEAGSGTDTQYF
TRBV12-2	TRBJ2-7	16	CASRPPAGRVMYEQYF
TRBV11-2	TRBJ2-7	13	CASSLAGANEQYF
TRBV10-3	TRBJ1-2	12	CAIRRGAYGYTF
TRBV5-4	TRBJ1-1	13	CASSAPTGAGAFF
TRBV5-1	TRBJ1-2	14	CASSRDSGDYGYTF
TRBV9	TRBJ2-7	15	CASSAGTGGPYEQYF
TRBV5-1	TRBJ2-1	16	CASSPSASGGAYEQFF
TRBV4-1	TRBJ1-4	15	CASSPYRGTNEKLFF
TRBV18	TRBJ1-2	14	CASSPLEANYGYTF
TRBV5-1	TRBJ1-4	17	CASSPQPTTGVHEKLFF
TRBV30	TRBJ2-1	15	CAWSVRTGRRSEQFF
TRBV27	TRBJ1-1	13	CASRDSTNTEAFF
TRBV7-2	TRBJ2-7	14	CASSFEAASGEQYF
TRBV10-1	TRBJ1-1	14	CASSMGLANTEAFF
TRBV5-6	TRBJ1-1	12	CASSLPGTEAFF
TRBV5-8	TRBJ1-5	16	CASSLGAGHSNQPQHF
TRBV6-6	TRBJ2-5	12	CASTEVGETQYF
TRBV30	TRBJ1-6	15	CAYTYRVGSNSPLHF
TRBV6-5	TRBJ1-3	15	CASSYSGISGNTIYF
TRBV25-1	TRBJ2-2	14	CASRASGRAGELFF
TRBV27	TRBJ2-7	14	CASSFGGKFYEQYF
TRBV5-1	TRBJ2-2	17	CASSLWRGDGRTGELFF
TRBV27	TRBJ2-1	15	CASSRTSGVYNEQFF
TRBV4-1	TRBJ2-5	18	CASSPRGTGLAGRETQYF
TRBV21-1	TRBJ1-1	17	CASSKGEKRKVNTEAFF
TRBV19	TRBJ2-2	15	CATSWREINTGELFF
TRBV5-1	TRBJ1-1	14	CASSLAGVGTEAFF
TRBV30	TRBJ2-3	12	CAWSPSTDTQYF
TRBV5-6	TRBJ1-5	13	CASSLGGSQPQHF
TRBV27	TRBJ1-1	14	CASSLYTSNTEAFF
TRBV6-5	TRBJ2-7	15	CASSYSSGSSYEQYF
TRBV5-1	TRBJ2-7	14	CASSLGRGSYEQYF
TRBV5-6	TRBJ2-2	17	CASSPLGEGARSGELFF
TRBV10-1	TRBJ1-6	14	CASSDSGVGSPLHF
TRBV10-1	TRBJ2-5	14	CASSESGGGQTQYF
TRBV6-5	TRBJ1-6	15	CASTYEALRGSPLHF
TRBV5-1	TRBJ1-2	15	CASSFSETPNYGYTF
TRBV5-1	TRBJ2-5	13	CASSLESLETQYF
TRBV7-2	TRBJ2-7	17	CASSPRSGQATIYEQYF
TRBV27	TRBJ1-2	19	CASSSSGTGKRGRHYGYTF
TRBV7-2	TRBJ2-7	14	CASSPQVRQGQKYF
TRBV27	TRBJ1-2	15	CASRPGTGNGYGYTF
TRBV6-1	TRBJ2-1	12	CASWGGRYEQFF
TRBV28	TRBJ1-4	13	CASSLIGDGKLFF
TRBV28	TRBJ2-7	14	CASSFGLAIYEQYF
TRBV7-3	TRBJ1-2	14	CASSWDSSGYGYTF
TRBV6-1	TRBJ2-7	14	CASSVGRSGDEQYF
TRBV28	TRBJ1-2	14	CASSNSGSIYGYTF
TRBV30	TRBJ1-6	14	CASYQGASNSPLHF